What follows is one T cell receptor (beta chain) and its context. Its target is unknown. The method was immunoSEQ multiplex PCR; TCRdb's version includes in-frame clones alone and lacks a portion of them. The table lists 75,000 to 90,000 clones, roughly 90% of them singletons. The sample belongs to a study of identifying expanded T cells in peripheral blood. Study observations and caveats: About 1.2 clones differed between technical replicates, versus approximately 17 and 20 over time.

Collection occurred without any documented infections or immune events in donors. After removal of 3 bases from V and 3 bases from J, the junction contained 9 bases not matched to a gene. Per the germline V gene, CDR1 is SGHNT and CDR2 is YYREEE (reference sequence). The CDR3 is 18 residues long. The genes are TRBV5-4 and TRBJ2-1; 13 bases map to TRBD2. The source is a person between 18 and 70 years old in good health. The source material was blood. The DNA of the CDR3 is TGTGCCAGCAGCTCCGGACTAGCGGGAGCGGGGGGCTACAATGAGCAGTTCTTC. As protein: CASSSGLAGAGGYNEQFF.